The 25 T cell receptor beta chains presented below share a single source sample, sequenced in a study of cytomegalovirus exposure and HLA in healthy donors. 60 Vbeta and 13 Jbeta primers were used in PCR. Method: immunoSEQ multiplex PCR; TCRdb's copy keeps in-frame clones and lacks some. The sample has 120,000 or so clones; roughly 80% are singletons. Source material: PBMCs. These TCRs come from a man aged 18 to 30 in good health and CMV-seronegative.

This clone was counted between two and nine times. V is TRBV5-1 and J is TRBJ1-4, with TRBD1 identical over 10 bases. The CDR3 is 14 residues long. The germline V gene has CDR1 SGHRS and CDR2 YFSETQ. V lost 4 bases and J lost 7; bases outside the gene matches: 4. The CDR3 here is CASSPTGGREKLFF. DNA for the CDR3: TGCGCCAGCAGCCCGACAGGGGGCCGTGAAAAACTGTTTTTT.

CDR3 loop: CASSFRAQGADGYTF. The DNA of the CDR3 is TGTGCCAGCAGTTTTAGGGCACAGGGGGCGGATGGCTACACCTTC. This chain links TRBV6-6 with TRBJ1-2; 9 bases are shared with TRBD1. In germline, CDR1 is MNHNY, CDR2 SVGAGI (reference sequence). The V segment lost 4 bases and the J segment 6 bases; nucleotides outside the gene matches: 9. The CDR3 loop spans 15 amino acids.

In DNA form, the CDR3 reads TGTGCCAGCAGCCGCCTGAGGCAGTCTTCCTACGAGCAGTACTTC. Translated: CASSRLRQSSYEQYF. This rearrangement joins TRBV7-8 to TRBJ2-7; no clear D. The germline CDR1 and CDR2 sequences are SGHVS and FQNEAQ. This CDR3 has 15 residues. Between the trimmed V and J ends, which lost 5 bases and 1 base, there was a span of 15 bases.

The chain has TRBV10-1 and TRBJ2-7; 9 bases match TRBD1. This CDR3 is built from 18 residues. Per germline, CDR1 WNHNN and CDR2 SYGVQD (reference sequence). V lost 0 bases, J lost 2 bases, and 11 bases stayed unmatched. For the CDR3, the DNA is TGCGCCAGCAGTGAGTCGGGGGCCCGGGACAGGGTCGCCTACGAGCAGTACTTC. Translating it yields CASSESGARDRVAYEQYF.

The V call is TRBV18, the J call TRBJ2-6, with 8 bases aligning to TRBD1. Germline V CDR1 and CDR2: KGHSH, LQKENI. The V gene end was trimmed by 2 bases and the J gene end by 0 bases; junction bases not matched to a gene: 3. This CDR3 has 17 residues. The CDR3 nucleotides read TGTGCCAGCTCACCAGGACAGGGAGTCTCTGGGGCCAACGTCCTGACTTTC. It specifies CASSPGQGVSGANVLTF.

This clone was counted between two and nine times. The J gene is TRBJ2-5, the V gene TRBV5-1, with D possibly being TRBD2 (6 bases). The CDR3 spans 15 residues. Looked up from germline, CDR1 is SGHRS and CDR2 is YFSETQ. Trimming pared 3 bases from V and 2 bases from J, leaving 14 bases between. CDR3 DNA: TGCGCCAGCAGCTCTACGGGACTCCTGCAAGAGACCCAGTACTTC. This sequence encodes CASSSTGLLQETQYF.

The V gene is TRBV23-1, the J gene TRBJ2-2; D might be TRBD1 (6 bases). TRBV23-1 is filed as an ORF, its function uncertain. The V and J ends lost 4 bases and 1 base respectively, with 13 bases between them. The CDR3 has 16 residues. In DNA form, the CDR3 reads TGCGCCAGCAGTCGTAGCCGGGACATGAACACCGGGGAGCTGTTTTTT. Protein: CASSRSRDMNTGELFF.

The DNA for the CDR3 is TGCGCCAGCAGCTTGGTACAGGGCACAGATACGCAGTATTTT. This encodes CASSLVQGTDTQYF. The V gene is TRBV5-1, the J gene TRBJ2-3, with D perhaps matching TRBD1 (5 bases). The germline V gene has CDR1 SGHRS and CDR2 YFSETQ. This CDR3 region has 14 residues. With 0 bases removed from V and 1 base from J, the gap between germline ends came to 6 bases.

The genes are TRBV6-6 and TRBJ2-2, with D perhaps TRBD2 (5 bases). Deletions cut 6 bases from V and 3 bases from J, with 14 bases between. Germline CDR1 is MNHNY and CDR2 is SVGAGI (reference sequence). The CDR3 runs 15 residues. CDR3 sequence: CASRQGSRDTGELFF. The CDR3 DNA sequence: TGTGCCAGCAGACAAGGGAGCCGGGACACCGGGGAGCTGTTTTTT.

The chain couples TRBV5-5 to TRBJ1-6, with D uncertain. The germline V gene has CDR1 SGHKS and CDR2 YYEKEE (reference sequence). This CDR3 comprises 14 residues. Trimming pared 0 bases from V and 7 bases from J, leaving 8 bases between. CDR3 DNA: TGTGCCAGCAGCTTGGAGGAGCGGAATTCACCCCTCCACTTT. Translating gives CASSLEERNSPLHF.

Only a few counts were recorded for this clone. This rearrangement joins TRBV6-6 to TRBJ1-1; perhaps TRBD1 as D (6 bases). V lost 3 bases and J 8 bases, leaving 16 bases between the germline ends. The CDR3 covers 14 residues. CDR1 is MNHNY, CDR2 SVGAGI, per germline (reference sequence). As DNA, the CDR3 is TGTGCCAGCAGTTATACCCAGGGGCGAGGGGAAGCTTTCTTT. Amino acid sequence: CASSYTQGRGEAFF.

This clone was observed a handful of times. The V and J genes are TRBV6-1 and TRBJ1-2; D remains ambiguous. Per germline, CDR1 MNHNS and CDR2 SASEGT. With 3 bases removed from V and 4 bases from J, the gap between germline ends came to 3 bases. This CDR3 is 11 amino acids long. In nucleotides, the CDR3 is TGTGCCAGCAGTGACAGCTATGGCTACACCTTC. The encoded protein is CASSDSYGYTF.

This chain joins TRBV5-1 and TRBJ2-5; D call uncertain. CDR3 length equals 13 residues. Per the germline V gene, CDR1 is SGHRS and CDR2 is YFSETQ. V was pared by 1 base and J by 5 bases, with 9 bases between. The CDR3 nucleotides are TGCGCCAGCAGCTTGAGAGAGCTCGAGACCCAGTACTTC. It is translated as CASSLRELETQYF.

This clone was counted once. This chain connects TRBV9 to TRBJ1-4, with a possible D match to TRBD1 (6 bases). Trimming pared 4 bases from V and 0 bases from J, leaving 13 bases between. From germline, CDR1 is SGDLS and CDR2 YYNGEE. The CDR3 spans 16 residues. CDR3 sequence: CASSPGQSPTNEKLFF. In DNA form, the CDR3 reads TGTGCCAGCAGCCCCGGACAGAGTCCAACTAATGAAAAACTGTTTTTT.

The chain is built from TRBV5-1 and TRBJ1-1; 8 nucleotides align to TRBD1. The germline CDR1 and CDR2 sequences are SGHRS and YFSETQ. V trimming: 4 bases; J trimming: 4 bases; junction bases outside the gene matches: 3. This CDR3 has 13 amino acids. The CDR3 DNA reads TGCGCCAGCAGCCTGGGACAGGTCACTGAAGCTTTCTTT. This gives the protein CASSLGQVTEAFF.

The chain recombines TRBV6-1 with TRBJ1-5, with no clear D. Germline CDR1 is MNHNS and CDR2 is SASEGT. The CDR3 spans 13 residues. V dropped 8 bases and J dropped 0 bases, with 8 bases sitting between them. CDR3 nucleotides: TGTGCCAGCCAACGGGGTAGCAATCAGCCCCAGCATTTT. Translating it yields CASQRGSNQPQHF.

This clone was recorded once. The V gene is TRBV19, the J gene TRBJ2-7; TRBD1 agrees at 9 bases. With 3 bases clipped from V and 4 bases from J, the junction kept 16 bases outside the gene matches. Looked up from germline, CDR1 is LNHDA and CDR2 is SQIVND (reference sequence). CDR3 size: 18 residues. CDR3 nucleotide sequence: TGTGCCAGTAGTATCATTGGGGCGAGGGGACAGGGATCGTACGAGCAGTACTTC. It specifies CASSIIGARGQGSYEQYF.

The CDR3 DNA sequence: TGCGCCAGCAGCTTGCGGGGTAACAGGGGGCGCTGGGAGACCCAGTACTTC. Protein product: CASSLRGNRGRWETQYF. This chain connects TRBV5-1 to TRBJ2-5; 9 nucleotides agree with TRBD1. The V and J ends lost 1 base and 5 bases, in that order; junction bases with no gene match: 12. The CDR3 totals 17 residues. The germline V gene has CDR1 SGHRS and CDR2 YFSETQ.

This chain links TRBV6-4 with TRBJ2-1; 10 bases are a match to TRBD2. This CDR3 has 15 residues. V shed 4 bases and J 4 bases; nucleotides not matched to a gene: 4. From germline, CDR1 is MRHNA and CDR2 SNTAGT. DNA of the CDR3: TGTGCCAGCAGTGTTAGCGGGGGGCTTTACAATGAGCAGTTCTTC. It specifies CASSVSGGLYNEQFF.

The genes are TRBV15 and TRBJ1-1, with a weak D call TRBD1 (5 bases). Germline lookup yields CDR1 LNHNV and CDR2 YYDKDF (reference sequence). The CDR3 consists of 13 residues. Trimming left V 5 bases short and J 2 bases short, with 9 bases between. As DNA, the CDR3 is TGTGCCACCAGCGGGGGGATTAACACTGAAGCTTTCTTT. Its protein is CATSGGINTEAFF.

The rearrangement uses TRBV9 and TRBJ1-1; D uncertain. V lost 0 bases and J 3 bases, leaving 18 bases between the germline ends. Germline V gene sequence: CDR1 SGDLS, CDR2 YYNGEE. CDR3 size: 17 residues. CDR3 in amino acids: CASSVVTSPVSYTEAFF. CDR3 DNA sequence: TGTGCCAGCAGCGTAGTAACTAGTCCGGTATCTTACACTGAAGCTTTCTTT.

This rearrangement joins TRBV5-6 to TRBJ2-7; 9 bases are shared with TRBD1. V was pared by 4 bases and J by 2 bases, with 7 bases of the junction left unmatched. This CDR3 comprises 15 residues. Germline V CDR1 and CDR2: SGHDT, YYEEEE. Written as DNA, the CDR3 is TGTGCCAGCAGCGCAGACAGGGGGGGAACCTACGAGCAGTACTTC. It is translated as CASSADRGGTYEQYF.

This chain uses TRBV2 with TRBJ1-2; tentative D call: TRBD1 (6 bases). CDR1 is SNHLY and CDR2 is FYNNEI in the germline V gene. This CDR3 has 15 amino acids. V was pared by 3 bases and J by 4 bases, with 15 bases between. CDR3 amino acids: CASSEGMGALYGYTF. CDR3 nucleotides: TGTGCCAGCAGTGAGGGGATGGGGGCTCTCTATGGCTACACCTTC.

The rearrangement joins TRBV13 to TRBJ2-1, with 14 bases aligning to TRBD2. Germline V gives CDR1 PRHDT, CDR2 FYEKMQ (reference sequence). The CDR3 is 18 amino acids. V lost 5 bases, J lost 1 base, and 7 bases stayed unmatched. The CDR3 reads CASSETSGGVISYNEQFF. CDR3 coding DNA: TGTGCCAGCAGCGAGACTAGCGGGGGGGTTATATCCTACAATGAGCAGTTCTTC.

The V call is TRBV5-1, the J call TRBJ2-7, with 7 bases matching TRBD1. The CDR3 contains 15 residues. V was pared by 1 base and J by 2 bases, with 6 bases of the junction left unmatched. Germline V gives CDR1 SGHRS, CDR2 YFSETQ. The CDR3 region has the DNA TGCGCCAGCAGCTTGTCGGACAGGACAACCTACGAGCAGTACTTC. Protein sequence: CASSLSDRTTYEQYF.